Below, 31 T cell receptor beta chains from the same sample are listed, as sequenced in a study of cytomegalovirus exposure and HLA in healthy donors. Primers for the PCR totalled 60 Vbeta and 13 Jbeta. TCRdb keeps only in-frame clones here, not all; method: immunoSEQ multiplex PCR. Here the sample spans more than 85,000 clones, roughly 80% being singletons. Specimen: PBMCs. All receptors derive from a man younger than 45 in good health and CMV-seropositive.

This clone has a handful of counts. The chain carries TRBV5-3 and TRBJ1-6; 11 positions match TRBD1. TRBV5-3 carries the ORF label, with uncertain function. V shed 4 bases and J 10 bases; nucleotides not matched to a gene: 10. This CDR3 contains 16 residues. DNA of the CDR3: TGTGCCAGAAGCCTGGACAGGGGGCTAATGAGGTCACCCCTCCACTTT. Its protein product is CARSLDRGLMRSPLHF.

The CDR3 DNA reads TGCGCCAGCAGCTTGGGTATTATCACCGGGGAGCTGTTTTTT. This translates into CASSLGIITGELFF. The gene calls are TRBV5-1 and TRBJ2-2; no definite D call. The V end lost 0 bases, the J end lost 4 bases, and 7 bases lay between the germline ends. Germline V CDR1 and CDR2: SGHRS, YFSETQ. There are 14 residues in the CDR3.

This clone was seen only a few times. V gene TRBV19 combines with J gene TRBJ1-1; TRBD1 aligns across 7 bases. Trimming took 6 bases from V and 5 from J; bases not matched to a gene: 9. The CDR3 is 14 residues long. The germline V gene encodes CDR1 LNHDA and CDR2 SQIVND (reference sequence). DNA for the CDR3: TGTGCCAGTAGGGGGGCTGACAGGGCAACTGAAGCTTTCTTT. The encoded protein is CASRGADRATEAFF. Together with reference TRBV19 and TRBJ1-1, the CDR3 gives the full variable domain: DGGITQSPKYLFRKEGQNVTLSCEQNLNHDAMYWYRQDPGQGLRLIYYSQIVNDFQKGDIAEGYSVSREKKESFPLTVTSAQKNPTAFYLCASRGADRATEAFFGQGTRLTVV.

The V call is TRBV2, the J call TRBJ1-6, with 8 bases matching TRBD1. In germline, CDR1 is SNHLY, CDR2 FYNNEI. This CDR3 is 13 amino acids long. Trimming took 11 bases from V and 7 from J; bases not matched to a gene: 7. The CDR3 spells CACTDRGNSPLHF. CDR3 nucleotide sequence: TGTGCCTGCACAGACAGGGGAAATTCACCCCTCCACTTT.

There are a few counts of this clone. This chain connects TRBV4-3 to TRBJ2-7; perhaps TRBD2 as D (6 bases). Germline V gene sequence: CDR1 LGHNA, CDR2 YSLEER. This CDR3 region has 16 residues. V lost 3 bases and J lost 5, with 20 bases in between. The CDR3 here is CASSHMSWGDPNEQYF. For the CDR3, the DNA is TGCGCCAGCAGCCACATGTCGTGGGGGGACCCCAACGAGCAGTACTTC.

The chain has TRBV11-2 and TRBJ1-2; D not resolved. The CDR3 covers 14 residues. Per the germline V gene, CDR1 is SGHAT and CDR2 is FQNNGV. V lost 1 base, J lost 4 bases, and 10 bases lay in between. CDR3 amino acids: CASSLAGPSYGYTF. The CDR3 DNA reads as TGTGCCAGCAGCTTAGCGGGTCCTAGCTATGGCTACACCTTC.

The rearrangement links TRBV9 to TRBJ1-1; D is unclear. The V gene's germline CDR1 is SGDLS and CDR2 YYNGEE. The V end was cut by 0 bases, the J end by 3 bases, with 15 bases between. The CDR3 length is 16 residues. CDR3 in DNA: TGTGCCAGCAGCGTAGGAGGCGCCCGTCCAGACACTGAAGCTTTCTTT. As protein: CASSVGGARPDTEAFF.

The chain employs TRBV14 and TRBJ2-7; TRBD1 might be the D (5 bases). The V end was cut by 4 bases, the J end by 6 bases, with 16 bases between. Germline V lookup: CDR1 SGHDN, CDR2 FVKESK. This CDR3 region has 14 residues. CDR3 sequence: CASSRGHGGVEQYF. Here the CDR3 DNA reads TGTGCCAGCAGCCGTGGACATGGTGGAGTCGAGCAGTACTTC.

The chain carries TRBV5-1 and TRBJ2-7; 8 bases fit TRBD2. The CDR3 runs 16 residues. Germline assignment: CDR1 SGHRS and CDR2 YFSETQ. Germline trimming cut 5 bases from V and 4 bases from J; bases unmatched to any gene: 14. CDR3 in amino acids: CASSPRGRGANYEQYF. The CDR3 DNA follows: TGCGCCAGCAGTCCCCGAGGGCGGGGGGCCAATTACGAGCAGTACTTC.

The chain combines TRBV11-2 with TRBJ2-7; 9 nucleotides match TRBD1. V lost 1 base and J lost 5; bases outside the gene matches: 6. Germline V gene sequence: CDR1 SGHAT, CDR2 FQNNGV. This CDR3 is 15 amino acids long. Here the CDR3 DNA reads TGTGCCAGCAGCTTAGGTGGGACAGGGTTCGACGAGCAGTACTTC. This codes for CASSLGGTGFDEQYF.

The V call is TRBV7-2, the J call TRBJ1-1, with 7 bases identical to TRBD1. J was trimmed by 3 bases and V by 5 bases; bases with no gene match: 3. The CDR3 has 13 residues. Germline V lookup: CDR1 SGHTA, CDR2 FQGNSA. The CDR3 DNA sequence: TGTGCCAGCAGCGGCGACAGGGACACTGAAGCTTTCTTT. Encoded protein: CASSGDRDTEAFF.

CDR3 coding DNA: TGCGCCAGCAGCCCGGGGGACAGGGGTATTAACACCGGGGAGCTGTTTTTT. It is translated as CASSPGDRGINTGELFF. The chain recombines TRBV5-1 with TRBJ2-2; 10 positions match TRBD1. The length of the CDR3 is 17 residues. Germline-derived CDR1 and CDR2 are SGHRS and YFSETQ. V lost 4 bases and J lost 2; bases outside the gene matches: 8.

This clone has just one count. V and J are TRBV2 and TRBJ2-5; no definite D call. The V gene's germline CDR1 is SNHLY and CDR2 FYNNEI. The germline V and J ends were trimmed by 3 bases and 5 bases, with 10 bases remaining between them. The CDR3 has 13 amino acids. The CDR3: CASSELGLETQYF. The CDR3 nucleotides read TGTGCCAGCAGTGAGCTAGGTCTGGAGACCCAGTACTTC.

There are a few counts of this clone. The rearrangement links TRBV25-1 to TRBJ2-7, with 7 bases fitting TRBD1. Germline-derived CDR1 and CDR2 are MGHDK and SYGVNS. V lost 3 bases, J lost 9 bases, and 14 bases stayed unmatched. The CDR3 extends over 15 amino acids. CDR3 bases: TGTGCCAGCAGTGAGGATGGGGACAGCTTTCGTAGGCAGTACTTC. Encoded protein: CASSEDGDSFRRQYF.

The chain recombines TRBV19 with TRBJ2-3; 7 nucleotides line up with TRBD2. This CDR3 has 17 residues. From germline, CDR1 is LNHDA and CDR2 SQIVND (reference sequence). Germline trimming cut 4 bases from V and 2 bases from J; bases unmatched to any gene: 12. CDR3: CASSTERGAGYTDTQYF. The CDR3 DNA follows: TGTGCCAGTAGTACCGAAAGGGGAGCGGGGTACACAGATACGCAGTATTTT.

This clone occurred a few times. The chain joins TRBV4-1 to TRBJ1-5; D uncertain. Per the germline V gene, CDR1 is MGHRA and CDR2 is YSYEKL. This CDR3 region has 15 residues. V was pared by 1 base and J by 0 bases, with 7 bases between. CDR3 sequence: CASSQVADSNQPQHF. The DNA of the CDR3 is TGCGCCAGCAGCCAAGTTGCAGATAGCAATCAGCCCCAGCATTTT.

Regarding this clone: This CDR3 is also generated by other DNA sequences in the sample. The chain has TRBV4-1 and TRBJ2-7; 7 nucleotides line up with TRBD1. This CDR3 has 15 residues. CDR1 is MGHRA, CDR2 YSYEKL, per germline. Germline trimming cut 4 bases from V and 5 bases from J; bases unmatched to any gene: 11. The CDR3 loop reads CASSPPDRAQDEQYF. CDR3 sequence (DNA): TGCGCCAGCAGCCCCCCCGACAGGGCGCAGGACGAGCAGTACTTC.

This clone came up a few times. The chain is built from TRBV29-1 and TRBJ1-4; TRBD1 might be the D (5 bases). The CDR3 contains 10 residues. Germline V CDR1 and CDR2: SQVTM, ANQGSEA. V was pared by 7 bases and J by 6 bases, with 6 bases between. The CDR3 region is CSARDEKLFF. CDR3 nucleotide sequence: TGCAGCGCCAGGGATGAAAAACTGTTTTTT.

The chain recombines TRBV7-9 with TRBJ1-4; 7 nucleotides match TRBD1. This CDR3 contains 15 residues. The germline gives CDR1 SEHNR, CDR2 FQNEAQ (reference sequence). The junction had 6 bases not matched to a gene; V was cut back by 0 bases and J by 8 bases. DNA of the CDR3: TGTGCCAGCAGCTTAGCATACAGGGGTGGAGAAAAACTGTTTTTT. As protein: CASSLAYRGGEKLFF.

The chain combines TRBV7-7 with TRBJ2-5; D is possibly TRBD2 (7 bases). The CDR3 has 17 amino acids. Germline V gene lookup returns CDR1 SSHAT and CDR2 FNYEAQ (reference sequence). V was cut by 1 base and J by 5 bases, with 20 bases left in between. CDR3 protein: CASSLDRESGGAETQYF. The CDR3 DNA follows: TGTGCCAGCAGCTTAGACCGGGAATCGGGGGGCGCGGAGACCCAGTACTTC.

This clone turned up a few times. The gene calls are TRBV19 and TRBJ1-1; 7 positions agree with TRBD1. V was pared by 3 bases and J by 6 bases, with 4 bases of the junction left unmatched. Germline V lookup: CDR1 LNHDA, CDR2 SQIVND (reference sequence). The CDR3 has 13 amino acids. In DNA form, the CDR3 reads TGTGCCAGTAGTATTACAGGGGACGCTGAAGCTTTCTTT. Its protein product is CASSITGDAEAFF.

This clone was detected only a few times. This chain connects TRBV5-1 to TRBJ2-1; a possible D gene is TRBD2 (6 bases). The germline V gene encodes CDR1 SGHRS and CDR2 YFSETQ. The V and J ends lost 3 bases and 8 bases respectively, with 15 bases between them. This CDR3 region has 14 residues. The CDR3 region has the DNA TGCGCCAGCAGCTCGACGGTTAGCGGCGATGAGCAGTTCTTC. Amino acid sequence: CASSSTVSGDEQFF.

The chain is built from TRBV19 and TRBJ2-1; TRBD1 agrees at 11 bases. The CDR3 extends over 13 amino acids. V shed 6 bases and J 6 bases; nucleotides not matched to a gene: 1. From germline, CDR1 is LNHDA and CDR2 SQIVND (reference sequence). The CDR3 protein is CASRGTGGNEQFF. The CDR3 bases are TGTGCCAGTAGGGGGACAGGGGGCAATGAGCAGTTCTTC.

A single count supports this clone. The CDR3 DNA follows: TGTGCCAGCAGCCAAGATATAACCTTAGCGACTAACTATGGCTACACCTTC. This translates into CASSQDITLATNYGYTF. The chain couples TRBV4-2 to TRBJ1-2; D gene uncertain. Trimming pared 0 bases from V and 0 bases from J, leaving 14 bases between. The CDR3 contains 17 residues. Germline V gives CDR1 LGHNA, CDR2 YNFKEQ.

V is TRBV5-8 and J is TRBJ1-2; possible D gene TRBD1, 5 bases. Looked up from germline, CDR1 is SGHTS and CDR2 is YDEGEE. Trimming left V 4 bases short and J 8 bases short, with 12 bases between. The CDR3 contains 12 residues. DNA for the CDR3: TGTGCCAGCAGCACAACAGGAAGCGGCTACACCTTC. Translated: CASSTTGSGYTF.

This clone was seen a handful of times. At one of its ends the junction is not consistent with the germline gene, which may arise from a read error. This chain connects TRBV6-4 to TRBJ2-1, with 8 nucleotides matching TRBD2. The germline V gene encodes CDR1 MRHNA and CDR2 SNTAGT. The CDR3 consists of 16 residues. The CDR3 sequence is CASSDSRGGGYIEQFF. The CDR3 DNA sequence: TGTGCCAGCAGTGACTCCCGGGGCGGGGGGTACATTGAGCAGTTCTTC.

This chain links TRBV11-2 with TRBJ1-6; 7 bases map to TRBD1. Germline trimming cut 1 base from V and 2 bases from J; bases unmatched to any gene: 2. Germline lookup yields CDR1 SGHAT and CDR2 FQNNGV. The CDR3 is made up of 16 amino acids. This CDR3 reads CASSLAGTAYNSPLHF. In DNA form, the CDR3 reads TGTGCCAGCAGCTTAGCAGGGACAGCCTATAATTCACCCCTCCACTTT.

The gene calls are TRBV27 and TRBJ2-5, with TRBD1 matching over 8 bases. The J call may be wrong; the DNA end is better matched by TRBJ2-7. Per germline, CDR1 MNHEY and CDR2 SMNVEV (reference sequence). This CDR3 is built from 14 residues. The chain's CDR3 is CASSSPGTGSEQYF. As DNA, the CDR3 is TGTGCCAGCAGTTCCCCCGGGACAGGTAGCGAGCAGTACTTC.

V gene TRBV27 combines with J gene TRBJ1-2; D may be TRBD1 (6 bases). The CDR3 has 17 amino acids. Trimming removed 3 bases at V and 7 bases at J, with 24 bases between. Germline V gives CDR1 MNHEY, CDR2 SMNVEV (reference sequence). The CDR3 is CASSFFGPGQGLGGYTF. In nucleotides, the CDR3 is TGTGCCAGCAGTTTTTTCGGTCCGGGGCAGGGGCTCGGTGGCTACACCTTC.

This clone was seen only once. This chain links TRBV6-5 with TRBJ2-7; maybe TRBD1 (6 bases). Germline V gene lookup returns CDR1 MNHEY and CDR2 SVGAGI. V was cut by 2 bases and J by 7 bases, with 15 bases left in between. The CDR3 totals 14 residues. CDR3 bases: TGTGCCAGCAGTTACGGGGACACCGTGTCGGAGCAGTACTTC. This codes for CASSYGDTVSEQYF.

The chain employs TRBV7-9 and TRBJ2-2, with D tentatively TRBD2 (7 bases). This CDR3 contains 17 residues. Germline V gives CDR1 SEHNR, CDR2 FQNEAQ (reference sequence). V shed 4 bases and J shed 0 bases, with 15 bases lying between them. The CDR3 region has the DNA TGTGCCAGCAGCTCTGCGGGGGCCCTCGCGAACACCGGGGAGCTGTTTTTT. This translates into CASSSAGALANTGELFF.